This T cell receptor beta chain was found in a study of T-cell reconstitution after alpha-beta-depleted transplantation in children. Study-wide results and caveats: Elevated TCRbeta diversity at day 60 was traced, in some patients, to surviving recipient T cells and thymic progenitors.

Unique molecular identifiers were used to barcode this TCRbeta library. TCRdb passed the PCR reads through MiXCR, listing each CDR3 protein once. The table shows about 210,000 distinct CDR3 sequences, with approximately 17% occurring only once. Germline-derived CDR1 and CDR2 are MNHEY and SVGAGI. V lost 0 bases to trimming and J lost 5 bases, with 11 bases between them. The CDR3 extends over 14 amino acids. As for this clonotype: The antigen remains undetermined.

The rearrangement links TRBV6-5 to TRBJ2-7; D uncertain. The clonotype comes from a male patient under 10 years old who had a stem cell transplant for acute lymphoblastic leukemia, so the T cells may come from the graft donor. The sequences come from PBMCs, mostly from graft donor cells, collected 360 days after TCRalphabeta/CD19-depleted stem cell transplant. CDR3 sequence (DNA): TGTGCCAGCAGTTACTCTGGGCAGAGGAACGAGCAGTACTTC. Residues: CASSYSGQRNEQYF.